This T cell receptor beta chain is drawn from a study of T-cell reconstitution after alpha-beta-depleted transplantation in children. This clonotype was observed a handful of times. Preparing the TCRbeta library involved the use of unique molecular identifiers. TCRdb re-analysed the PCR reads in MiXCR, keeping a single row per CDR3 protein. The table has about 610,000 distinct CDR3 sequences, 10% to 13% seen once. From germline, CDR1 is LGHNA and CDR2 YSLEER. Trimming removed 1 base from V and 6 bases from J, with 17 bases in between. This CDR3 has 16 amino acids. The sequence came from a human donor who donated a stem cell graft to a child with acute myeloid leukemia. The material sequenced was PBMCs from the stem cell graft donor, taken from the stem cell graft. The rearrangement joins TRBV4-3 to TRBJ2-3; TRBD2 might be the D (5 bases). This CDR3 reads CASSQATEGSSDTQYF. The CDR3 coding sequence is TGCGCCAGCAGCCAAGCCACCGAGGGTAGTTCGGATACGCAGTATTTT.